This is a list of T cell receptor beta chains from one sample in a study of T-cell reconstitution after alpha-beta-depleted transplantation in children. A single record per CDR3 protein comes from TCRdb applying MiXCR to the PCR reads. The sample yields 170,000 or so distinct CDR3 sequences, about 6.3% seen once. The sample here was PBMCs from the stem cell graft donor, taken from the stem cell graft. These receptor sequences come from a human donor who donated a stem cell graft to a child with Wiskott-Aldrich syndrome. CDR3s include the opening cysteine and the closing phenylalanine or tryptophan.

v_gene,j_gene,CDR3aa
TRBV12-3/TRBV12-4,TRBJ2-5,CASSLAWDSRQETQYF
TRBV7-9,TRBJ1-2,CASSLLDRGYGYTF
TRBV5-1,TRBJ2-1,CASSSGQGFYEQFF
TRBV24-1,TRBJ2-7,CATSDLSQTEQYF
TRBV12-3/TRBV12-4,TRBJ2-3,CASRTEGRTDTQYF
TRBV4-1,TRBJ1-5,CASSQAGDQPQHF
TRBV6-1,TRBJ1-2,CASCRRGTGDFGYTF
TRBV6-1,TRBJ2-3,CASSRWEGGVMNPQYF
TRBV5-1,TRBJ1-1,CASSPGQRNTEAFF
TRBV12-3/TRBV12-4,TRBJ2-7,CASSQSGISEQYF
TRBV4-1,TRBJ1-1,CASSQGRGGTYTEAFF
TRBV5-8,TRBJ2-1,CASSAGLYNEQFF
TRBV14,TRBJ2-5,CASSFSGAQTQYF
TRBV29-1,TRBJ1-2,CSVEDRGAGGYTF
TRBV27,TRBJ2-5,CASSLLILAGVQETQYF
TRBV7-7,TRBJ2-1,CASSLSVQDYNEQFF
TRBV6-1,TRBJ1-1,CASSKTHRDRASFENTEAFF
TRBV30,TRBJ2-2,CAWSKGLAGGELFF
TRBV11-2,TRBJ1-1,CASSSTTMTGDEAFF
TRBV29-1,TRBJ2-1,CSAAKSTGTNNEQFF
TRBV12-3/TRBV12-4,TRBJ1-6,CASSSGGGNSPLHF
TRBV13,TRBJ2-1,CASSLVAGNEQFF
TRBV10-3,TRBJ2-7,CASQEQGALEQYF
TRBV18,TRBJ1-5,CASSPIRVEPQHF
TRBV3-1,TRBJ1-2,CASSPTRTALTGYGYTF
TRBV27,TRBJ2-5,CASSRLAVYQETQYF
TRBV4-3,TRBJ2-1,CASSQEASGSVGSFF
TRBV27,TRBJ2-5,CASSLNREATQYF
TRBV6-2/TRBV6-3,TRBJ2-7,CASSYERGGSPYEQYF
TRBV4-3,TRBJ2-5,CASSQELAGGHETQYF
TRBV4-1,TRBJ2-3,CASSQDQEPTQYF
TRBV19,TRBJ1-5,CASSIQGTSNQPQHF
TRBV20-1,TRBJ2-2,CSARAISGGLNTGELFF
TRBV5-1,TRBJ2-7,CASSLGTPGGANYEQYF
TRBV18,TRBJ1-1,CASSRVVRDTEAFF
TRBV6-5,TRBJ2-2,CASSYSMGTGELFF
TRBV7-9,TRBJ1-1,CASSLVEETEAFF
TRBV10-3,TRBJ1-5,CAISEWSQPQHF
TRBV27,TRBJ2-7,CASSPQGRNEQYF
TRBV7-2,TRBJ2-3,CASSLARTDTQYF
TRBV12-3/TRBV12-4,TRBJ2-7,CASGSRSSGNYEQYF
TRBV2,TRBJ2-1,CASSETRLAGGNEQFF
TRBV7-8,TRBJ1-1,CASSLERMNTEAFF
TRBV29-1,TRBJ1-2,CSARGRERGYTF
TRBV12-3/TRBV12-4,TRBJ1-2,CASSFETRYGYTF
TRBV12-3/TRBV12-4,TRBJ2-5,CASSLRLAGVRQETQYF
TRBV20-1,TRBJ1-5,CSANDRGHQPQHF
TRBV28,TRBJ1-1,CASSDRTGRITEAFF
TRBV5-1,TRBJ2-3,CASSLEGTTDTQYF
TRBV5-6,TRBJ2-1,CASRVSTLGQGPEQFF
TRBV11-2,TRBJ2-7,CASSGNYEQYF
TRBV29-1,TRBJ2-1,CSVLLLAGGGSYNEQFF
TRBV15,TRBJ2-3,CATSRDLQDTQYF
TRBV5-1,TRBJ2-2,CASSYGETGELFF
TRBV5-1,TRBJ2-7,CASSEAGTYSYEQYF